Listed below are T cell receptor beta chains from one sample, sequenced in a study of HIV-infected patients and healthy controls. TCRdb re-derived calls from the 5' RACE reads in MiXCR, one entry per CDR3 protein. The sample shows tens of thousands of distinct CDR3 sequences, roughly a sixth of them seen only once. Material: CD4+ T cells from blood. These receptors all come from a human donor in good health. The CDR3 runs from the conserved cysteine through the conserved F or W. Each record gives: D gene, J gene, clone size, V gene, CDR3 protein, CDR3 DNA. The D gene is left open where the match is weak. The size field is filled for only some rows; it gives once, few, many or a size class.

>.|TRBJ2-3|few|TRBV7-3
CASSPGWRTDTQYF
TGTGCCAGCAGCCCAGGTTGGCGCACAGATACGCAGTATTTT
>.|TRBJ2-3|many|TRBV24-1
CATSDQNTDTQYF
TGTGCCACCAGTGATCAGAACACAGATACGCAGTATTTT
>.|TRBJ2-7|many|TRBV7-8
CASSLLPYEQYF
TGTGCCAGCAGCTTACTGCCCTACGAGCAGTACTTC
>TRBD1|TRBJ1-5|many|TRBV7-3
CASSPHRGDQPQHF
TGTGCCAGCAGCCCGCACAGGGGGGATCAGCCCCAGCATTTT
>.|TRBJ2-6|few|TRBV7-2
CASSPSLGAGANVLTF
TGTGCCAGCAGCCCCTCTTTGGGGGCTGGGGCCAACGTCCTGACTTTC
>.|TRBJ2-5|many|TRBV29-1
CSVGGGSQKYF
.
>TRBD1|TRBJ2-7|.|TRBV7-2
CASSPPTGTTYEQYF
TGTGCCAGCAGCCCCCCGACAGGGACGACCTACGAGCAGTACTTC
>.|TRBJ2-1|.|TRBV7-2
CASSLARVEGNEQFF
TGTGCCAGCAGCTTAGCCAGGGTTGAAGGCAATGAGCAGTTCTTC
>TRBD2|TRBJ2-3|few|TRBV7-2
CASSLGSGRTDTQYF
TGTGCCAGCAGCTTAGGAAGCGGGAGAACAGATACGCAGTATTTT
>.|TRBJ2-5|many|TRBV7-2
CASSSNRQETQYF
TGTGCCAGCAGCTCTAACAGACAAGAGACCCAGTACTTC
>.|TRBJ2-5|many|TRBV29-1
CSVGQDRHYQETQYF
TGCAGCGTTGGGCAAGACAGACACTACCAAGAGACCCAGTACTTC
>.|TRBJ2-1|few|TRBV5-5
CASRSISSDEQFF
TGTGCCAGCAGGTCCATCTCTAGCGATGAGCAGTTCTTC
>.|TRBJ2-1|.|TRBV5-4
CASSLGRELPNEQFF
TGTGCCAGCAGCTTGGGACGGGAGCTTCCCAATGAGCAGTTCTTC
>.|TRBJ2-7|.|TRBV29-1
CSVELSGTYEQYF
TGCAGCGTTGAATTGTCAGGGACCTACGAGCAGTACTTC
>TRBD2|TRBJ2-1|few|TRBV12-3/TRBV12-4
CASRPTGLAEYNEQFF
TGTGCCAGCAGGCCTACGGGACTAGCGGAATACAATGAGCAGTTCTTC
>.|TRBJ2-1|few|TRBV6-2/TRBV6-3
CASSSFGTLYNEQFF
TGTGCCAGCAGCTCCTTCGGGACTCTCTACAATGAGCAGTTCTTC
>.|TRBJ2-2|many|TRBV9
CASSVGGVGVNTGELFF
TGTGCCAGCAGCGTAGGTGGAGTGGGGGTTAACACCGGGGAGCTGTTTTTT
>.|TRBJ1-4|many|TRBV7-2
CASSLGHRGDEKLFF
TGTGCCAGCAGCTTGGGACACCGCGGAGATGAAAAACTGTTTTTT
>.|TRBJ2-7|few|TRBV5-6
CASSLAYEQYF
TGTGCCAGCAGCTTGGCCTACGAGCAGTACTTC
>TRBD2|TRBJ2-5|few|TRBV18
CASSPLQTSGSKETQYF
TGTGCCAGCTCACCCCTTCAGACTAGCGGGAGTAAGGAGACCCAGTACTTC
>.|TRBJ1-6|few|TRBV4-2
CASSQVLGSGVSPLHF
TGTGCCAGCAGCCAAGTGCTTGGGTCAGGGGTTTCACCCCTCCACTTT
>TRBD2|TRBJ2-3|few|TRBV24-1
CATSDFSKRGDDTQYF
TGTGCCACCAGTGATTTCAGCAAGCGGGGGGACGATACGCAGTATTTT
>.|TRBJ1-1|.|TRBV12-3/TRBV12-4
CASSFEGGRMNTEAFF
TGTGCCAGCAGTTTCGAGGGGGGAAGGATGAACACTGAAGCTTTCTTT
>TRBD1|TRBJ2-5|.|TRBV4-2
CASSPTGQGSETQYF
TGTGCCAGCAGCCCTACGGGACAGGGATCGGAGACCCAGTACTTC
>TRBD1|TRBJ1-1|.|TRBV3-1
CASSQGTGGPEAFF
TGTGCCAGCAGCCAAGGGACAGGGGGGCCTGAAGCTTTCTTT
>.|TRBJ1-3|few|TRBV7-2
CASSLAGGLGTIYF
TGTGCCAGCAGCTTAGCTGGAGGTCTTGGCACCATATATTTT
>TRBD2|TRBJ2-5|.|TRBV7-2
CASSLEKLAGGIQETQYF
TGTGCCAGCAGCTTAGAAAAGCTAGCGGGGGGCATCCAAGAGACCCAGTACTTC
>.|TRBJ1-5|many|TRBV3-1
CASSQGDRTAQHF
TGTGCCAGCAGCCAAGGGGATCGGACAGCCCAGCATTTT
>.|TRBJ2-1|.|TRBV18
CASSHSRTWDDNEQFF
TGTGCCAGCTCACACTCTCGGACTTGGGACGACAATGAGCAGTTCTTC
>.|TRBJ1-2|few|TRBV12-3/TRBV12-4
CASRRPSTGYGYTF
TGTGCCAGCAGACGACCCTCGACCGGCTATGGCTACACCTTC
>.|TRBJ2-4|few|TRBV7-2
CASSPESGIQYF
TGTGCCAGCAGCCCAGAGTCTGGCATTCAGTACTTC
>TRBD1|TRBJ2-3|.|TRBV7-9
CASSLRGQEDTQYF
TGTGCCAGCAGCTTAAGGGGACAGGAAGATACGCAGTATTTT
>.|TRBJ2-3|.|TRBV20-1
CSGGRDGRTDTQYF
TGCAGTGGAGGCCGGGACGGGCGCACAGATACGCAGTATTTT
>.|TRBJ1-2|.|TRBV18
CASSPPEAFYGYTF
TGTGCCAGCTCACCACCGGAAGCCTTCTATGGCTACACCTTC
>TRBD1|TRBJ1-6|many|TRBV7-9
CASSLAGGQGLSPLHF
TGTGCCAGCAGCTTAGCTGGGGGACAGGGCTTATCACCCCTCCACTTT
>TRBD1|TRBJ1-4|few|TRBV6-2/TRBV6-3
CASSRTGHREKLFF
TGTGCCAGCAGTCGGACAGGGCATCGGGAAAAACTGTTTTTT
>.|TRBJ1-2|.|TRBV5-1
CASSLEGLPGYTF
TGCGCCAGCAGCTTGGAGGGTCTTCCTGGCTACACCTTC
>.|TRBJ1-1|.|TRBV7-2
CASTGWGGKGNTEAFF
TGTGCCAGCACCGGGTGGGGGGGAAAGGGAAACACTGAAGCTTTCTTT
>TRBD2|TRBJ2-1|.|TRBV3-1
CASSQIKREKRNEQFF
TGTGCCAGCAGCCAAATTAAGCGGGAAAAAAGGAATGAGCAGTTCTTC
>.|TRBJ2-1|many|TRBV24-1
CATSDLYNEQFF
TGTGCCACCAGTGATCTCTACAATGAGCAGTTCTTC
>.|TRBJ2-1|few|TRBV7-9
CASSLVWNEQFF
TGTGCCAGCAGCTTAGTCTGGAATGAGCAGTTCTTC
>.|TRBJ2-7|many|TRBV29-1
CSVAHQGSPYEQYF
TGCAGCGTTGCGCACCAGGGGTCCCCCTACGAGCAGTACTTC
>TRBD2|TRBJ2-1|.|TRBV12-3/TRBV12-4
CASSPLGTSGNEQFF
TGTGCCAGCAGTCCCTTAGGGACTAGCGGCAATGAGCAGTTCTTC
>.|TRBJ2-1|.|TRBV10-3
CAIGQGHNEQFF
TGTGCCATCGGGCAGGGCCACAATGAGCAGTTCTTC
>.|TRBJ1-4|many|TRBV6-1
CASSDYTLIGSPNEKLFF
TGTGCCAGCAGTGACTACACCTTAATTGGAAGTCCCAATGAAAAACTGTTTTTT
>TRBD1|TRBJ2-7|.|TRBV7-2
CASSTMTGTYEQYF
TGTGCCAGCAGCACAATGACAGGGACCTACGAGCAGTACTTC
>TRBD2|TRBJ2-7|.|TRBV6-5
CASSRQLAGGRSEQYF
TGTGCCAGCAGCCGCCAACTAGCGGGGGGCCGAAGCGAGCAGTACTTC
>TRBD1|TRBJ1-1|.|TRBV29-1
CSVAKQGALTEAFF
TGCAGCGTCGCCAAACAGGGGGCGCTTACTGAAGCTTTCTTT
>.|TRBJ1-1|few|TRBV5-5
CASSHRGVTEAFF
TGTGCCAGCAGCCACCGGGGAGTCACTGAAGCTTTCTTT
>TRBD1|TRBJ1-5|.|TRBV19
CASSPVPGQGAPKGNQPQHF
TGTGCCAGTTCCCCCGTCCCGGGACAGGGTGCACCCAAAGGCAATCAGCCCCAGCATTTT
>.|TRBJ2-7|.|TRBV23-1
CASSLVGSTSYEQYF
TGCGCCAGCAGTCTTGTAGGATCCACGTCCTACGAGCAGTACTTC